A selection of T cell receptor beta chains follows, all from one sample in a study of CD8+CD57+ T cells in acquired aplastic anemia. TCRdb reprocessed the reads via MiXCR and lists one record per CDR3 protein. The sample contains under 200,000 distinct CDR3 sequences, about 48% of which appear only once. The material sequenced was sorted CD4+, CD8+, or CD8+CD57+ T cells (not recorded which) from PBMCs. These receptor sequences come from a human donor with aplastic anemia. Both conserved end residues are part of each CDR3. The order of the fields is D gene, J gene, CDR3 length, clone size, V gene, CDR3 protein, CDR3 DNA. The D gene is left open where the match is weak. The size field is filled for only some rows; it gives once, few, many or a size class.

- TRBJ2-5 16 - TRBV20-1 CSASGPASQGMKTQYF TGCAGTGCTAGTGGCCCAGCTAGCCAGGGGATGAAGACCCAGTACTTC
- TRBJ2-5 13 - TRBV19 CASSKNGKETQYF TGTGCCAGTAGTAAGAACGGAAAAGAGACCCAGTACTTC
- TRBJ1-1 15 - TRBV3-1 CASSQEMAEDTEAFF TGTGCCAGCAGCCAAGAAATGGCTGAGGACACTGAAGCTTTCTTT
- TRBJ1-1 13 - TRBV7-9 CASSLGASTEAFF TGTGCCAGCAGTTTAGGGGCCAGCACTGAAGCTTTCTTT
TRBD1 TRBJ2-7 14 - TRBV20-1 CSARGRTGLGEQYF TGCAGTGCTAGAGGTAGGACAGGTCTGGGGGAGCAGTACTTC
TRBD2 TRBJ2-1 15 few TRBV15 CATSRDGSGGDEQFF TGTGCCACCAGCAGAGACGGTAGCGGGGGAGATGAGCAGTTCTTC
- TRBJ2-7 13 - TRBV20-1 CSAAGHSSYEQYF TGCAGTGCAGCGGGCCACAGCTCCTACGAGCAGTACTTC
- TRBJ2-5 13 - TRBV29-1 CSARGTKQETQYF TGCAGCGCCCGAGGCACCAAACAAGAGACCCAGTACTTC
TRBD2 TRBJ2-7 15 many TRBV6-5 CASSYGLAGVNEQYF TGTGCCAGCAGTTACGGACTAGCGGGAGTTAACGAGCAGTACTTC
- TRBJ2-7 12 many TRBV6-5 CASSYPGYEQYF TGTGCCAGCAGTTACCCAGGGTACGAGCAGTACTTC
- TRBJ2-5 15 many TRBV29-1 CSVEGVAVIQETQYF TGCAGCGTTGAGGGGGTAGCGGTTATCCAAGAGACCCAGTACTTC
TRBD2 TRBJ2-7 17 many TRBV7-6 CASSLELGLAGRYEQYF TGTGCCAGCAGCTTGGAACTGGGACTAGCGGGACGGTACGAGCAGTACTTC
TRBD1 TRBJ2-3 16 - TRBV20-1 CSSIRDRGFVADTQYF TGCAGTTCGATCCGGGACAGGGGTTTCGTGGCAGATACGCAGTATTTT
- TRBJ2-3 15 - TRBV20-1 CSARGGSTGPDTQYF TGCAGTGCTAGAGGAGGTAGCACCGGTCCAGATACGCAGTATTTT
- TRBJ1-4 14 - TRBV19 CATRDGATNEKLFF TGTGCCACAAGGGACGGAGCAACTAATGAAAAACTGTTTTTT
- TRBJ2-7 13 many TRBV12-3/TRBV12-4 CASSAGLPTEQYF TGTGCCAGCAGCGCCGGACTCCCTACGGAGCAGTACTTC
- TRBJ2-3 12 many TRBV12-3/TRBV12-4 CASSHGRDTQYF TGTGCCAGCAGCCACGGGCGGGATACGCAGTATTTT
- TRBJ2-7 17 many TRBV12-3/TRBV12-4 CASSKTLRASFPYEQYF TGTGCCAGCAGCAAGACCCTTAGGGCCAGCTTTCCCTACGAGCAGTACTTC
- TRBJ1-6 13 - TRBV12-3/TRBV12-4 CASILGWNSPLHF TGTGCCAGCATCCTGGGGTGGAATTCACCCCTCCACTTT
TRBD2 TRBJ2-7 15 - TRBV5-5 CASRDQGIAGYEQYF TGTGCCAGCAGAGACCAGGGGATAGCGGGGTACGAGCAGTACTTC
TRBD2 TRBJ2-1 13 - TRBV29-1 CSVDYASGLQQFF TGCAGCGTTGATTATGCTAGCGGACTCCAGCAGTTCTTC
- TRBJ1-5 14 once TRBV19 CASSIDSSNQLQHF TGTGCCAGTAGTATCGACAGTAGCAACCAGCTCCAGCATTTT
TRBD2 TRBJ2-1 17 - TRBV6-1 CASSETSGELSYNEQFF TGTGCCAGCAGTGAAACTAGCGGGGAGCTCTCTTACAATGAGCAGTTCTTC
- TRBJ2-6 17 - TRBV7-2 CASSPGQGSSGANVLTF TGTGCCAGCAGCCCTGGGCAGGGCTCCTCTGGGGCCAACGTCCTGACTTTC
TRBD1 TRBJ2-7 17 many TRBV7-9 CASSVTAPDRGSYEQYF TGTGCCAGCAGCGTAACGGCCCCGGACAGGGGCTCCTACGAGCAGTACTTC
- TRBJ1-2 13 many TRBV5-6 CASSLVSGYGYTF TGTGCCAGCAGCTTGGTTTCAGGGTATGGCTACACCTTC
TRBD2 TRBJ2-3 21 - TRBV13 CASTLGGPTSGIYLSTDTQYF TGTGCCAGCACCTTAGGAGGGCCGACTAGCGGGATTTACCTTAGCACAGATACGCAGTATTTT
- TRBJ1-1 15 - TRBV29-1 CSAYPPGYLWTEAFF TGCAGCGCATACCCCCCAGGGTACCTCTGGACTGAAGCTTTCTTT
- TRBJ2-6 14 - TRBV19 CASTGAAGANVLTF TGTGCCAGTACAGGGGCGGCTGGGGCCAACGTCCTGACTTTC
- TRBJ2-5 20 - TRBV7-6 CASSLAAHTPGYGIRETQYF TGTGCCAGCAGCTTAGCAGCTCACACCCCGGGCTATGGAATAAGGGAGACCCAGTACTTC
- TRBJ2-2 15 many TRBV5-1 CASSLGWEETGELFF TGCGCCAGCAGCTTGGGGTGGGAAGAGACCGGGGAGCTGTTTTTT